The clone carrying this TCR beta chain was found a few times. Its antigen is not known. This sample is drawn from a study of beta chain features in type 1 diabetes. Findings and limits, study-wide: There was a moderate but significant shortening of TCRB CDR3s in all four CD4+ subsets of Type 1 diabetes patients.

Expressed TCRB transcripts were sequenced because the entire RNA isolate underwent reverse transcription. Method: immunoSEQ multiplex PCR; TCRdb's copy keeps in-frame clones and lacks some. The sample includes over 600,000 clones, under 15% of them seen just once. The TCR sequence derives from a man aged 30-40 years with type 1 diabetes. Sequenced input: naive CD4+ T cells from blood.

CDR3: CASSSATETNEQFF. The CDR3 DNA reads as TGCGCCAGCAGCTCCGCGACCGAAACCAATGAGCAGTTCTTC. The chain combines TRBV5-1 with TRBJ2-1; D gene uncertain. From germline, CDR1 is SGHRS and CDR2 YFSETQ. V gave up 3 bases and J gave up 6 bases, with 13 bases separating them. This CDR3 is built from 14 residues.